The source of this TCR beta chain is a study of T cell changes during pregnancy in multiple sclerosis. Germline lookup yields CDR1 SGHVS and CDR2 FQNEAQ. V was trimmed by 2 bases and J by 3 bases, leaving 11 bases between them. This CDR3 region has 14 residues. Using immunoSEQ multiplex PCR, the repertoire was profiled, and TCRdb retains in-frame clones only, with some absent. The table includes approximately 46,000 clones, 80% to 90% detected once. The V and J genes are TRBV7-8 and TRBJ2-7, with D maybe TRBD1 (5 bases). Sequenced here: CD4+ T cells from peripheral blood mononuclear cells, sampled after pregnancy. The clonotype comes from a female donor with multiple sclerosis, enrolled in a pregnancy study. CDR3 sequence (DNA): TGTGCCAGCAGCTTAATTACAGGAAACTACGAGCAGTACTTC. This encodes CASSLITGNYEQYF.